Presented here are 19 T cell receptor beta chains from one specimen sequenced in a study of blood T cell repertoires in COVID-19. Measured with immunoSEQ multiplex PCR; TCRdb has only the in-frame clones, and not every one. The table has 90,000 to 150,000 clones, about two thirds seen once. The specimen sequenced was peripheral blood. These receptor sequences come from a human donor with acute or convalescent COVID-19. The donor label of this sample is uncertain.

The CDR3 DNA is TGTGCCTGGACCTTACAGGGGGAGCAGTTCTTC. Protein sequence: CAWTLQGEQFF. V usage is TRBV30 and J usage is TRBJ2-1; 7 nucleotides align to TRBD1. Germline V gives CDR1 GTSNPN, CDR2 SVGIG (reference sequence). V shed 4 bases, J shed 10 bases, and the junction held 4 bases outside the gene matches. The CDR3 totals 11 residues.

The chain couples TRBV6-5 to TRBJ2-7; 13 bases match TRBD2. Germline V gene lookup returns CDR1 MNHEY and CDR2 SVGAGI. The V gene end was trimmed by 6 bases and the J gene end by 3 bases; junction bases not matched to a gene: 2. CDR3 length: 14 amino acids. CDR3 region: CASSRTSGGYEQYF. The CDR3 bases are TGTGCCAGCAGCCGGACTAGCGGGGGCTACGAGCAGTACTTC.

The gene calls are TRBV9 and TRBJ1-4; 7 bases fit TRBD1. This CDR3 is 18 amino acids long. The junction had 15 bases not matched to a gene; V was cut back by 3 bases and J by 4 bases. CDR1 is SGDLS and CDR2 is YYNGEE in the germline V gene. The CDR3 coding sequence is TGTGCCAGCAGCGCCGAACAGGGGCGGTCGGGGTATAATGAAAAACTGTTTTTT. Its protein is CASSAEQGRSGYNEKLFF.

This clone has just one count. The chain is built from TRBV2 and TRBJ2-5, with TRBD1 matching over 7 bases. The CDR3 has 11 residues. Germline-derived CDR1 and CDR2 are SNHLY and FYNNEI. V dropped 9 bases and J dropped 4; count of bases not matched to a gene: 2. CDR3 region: CARGGVETQYF. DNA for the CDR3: TGTGCCAGAGGGGGCGTAGAGACCCAGTACTTC.

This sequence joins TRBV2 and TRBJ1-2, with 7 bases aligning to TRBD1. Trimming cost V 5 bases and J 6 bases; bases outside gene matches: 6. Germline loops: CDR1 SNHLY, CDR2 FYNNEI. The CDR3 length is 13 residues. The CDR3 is CASSQGENNGYTF. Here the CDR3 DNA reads TGTGCCAGCAGTCAGGGGGAAAACAATGGCTACACCTTC.

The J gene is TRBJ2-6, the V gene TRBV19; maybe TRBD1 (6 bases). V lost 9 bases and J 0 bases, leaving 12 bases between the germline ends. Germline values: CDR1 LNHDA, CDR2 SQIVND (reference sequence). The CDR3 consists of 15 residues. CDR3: CASWGRGSGANVLTF. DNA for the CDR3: TGTGCCAGCTGGGGCAGGGGCTCTGGGGCCAACGTCCTGACTTTC.

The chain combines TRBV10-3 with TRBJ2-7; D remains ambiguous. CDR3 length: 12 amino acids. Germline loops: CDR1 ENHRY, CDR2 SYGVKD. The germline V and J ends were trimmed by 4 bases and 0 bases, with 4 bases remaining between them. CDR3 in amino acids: CAISGSSYEQYF. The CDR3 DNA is TGTGCCATCAGTGGCAGCTCCTACGAGCAGTACTTC.

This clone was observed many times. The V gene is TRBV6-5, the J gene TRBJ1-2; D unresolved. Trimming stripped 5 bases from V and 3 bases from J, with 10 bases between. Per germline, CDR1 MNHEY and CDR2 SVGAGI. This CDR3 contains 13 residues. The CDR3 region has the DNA TGTGCCAGCAGTCCAGACTTATACTATGGCTACACCTTC. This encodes CASSPDLYYGYTF.

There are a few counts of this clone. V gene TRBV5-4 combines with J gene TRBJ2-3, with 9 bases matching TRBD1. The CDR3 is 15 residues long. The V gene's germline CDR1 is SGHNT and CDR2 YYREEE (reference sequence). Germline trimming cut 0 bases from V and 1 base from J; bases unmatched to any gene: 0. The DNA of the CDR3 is TGTGCCAGCAGCTTGGGGACAGGGGGCACAGATACGCAGTATTTT. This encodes CASSLGTGGTDTQYF.

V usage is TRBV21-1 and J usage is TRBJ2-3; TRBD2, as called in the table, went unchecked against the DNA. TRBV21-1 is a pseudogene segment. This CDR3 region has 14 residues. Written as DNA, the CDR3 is TGTGCCAGCAGCAAAACCCCATCCCCGGGTACGCAGTATTTT. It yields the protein CASSKTPSPGTQYF.

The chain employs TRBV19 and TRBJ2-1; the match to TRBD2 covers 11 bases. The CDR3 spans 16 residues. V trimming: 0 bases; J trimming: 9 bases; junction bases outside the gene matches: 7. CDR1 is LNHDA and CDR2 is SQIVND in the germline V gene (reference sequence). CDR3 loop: CASSIDNSGGASEQFF. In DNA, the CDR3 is TGTGCCAGTAGTATAGATAATAGCGGGGGGGCCTCTGAGCAGTTCTTC.

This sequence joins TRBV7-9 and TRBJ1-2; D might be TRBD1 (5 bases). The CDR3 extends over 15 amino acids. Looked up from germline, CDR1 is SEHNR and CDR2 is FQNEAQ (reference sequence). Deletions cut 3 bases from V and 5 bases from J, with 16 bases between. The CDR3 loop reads CASSFSVGGTYGYTF. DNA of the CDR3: TGTGCCAGCAGCTTCAGTGTCGGTGGGACTTATGGCTACACCTTC.

The CDR3 coding sequence is TGTGCTAGTGGTGCAGGACAGCTCTATGGCTACACCTTC. The encoded protein is CASGAGQLYGYTF. This chain links TRBV12-5 with TRBJ1-2, with D possibly being TRBD1 (6 bases). CDR1 is LGHNT, CDR2 FRNRAP, per germline. This CDR3 is built from 13 residues. V was shortened by 5 bases and J by 4 bases, with 11 bases between the two germline ends.

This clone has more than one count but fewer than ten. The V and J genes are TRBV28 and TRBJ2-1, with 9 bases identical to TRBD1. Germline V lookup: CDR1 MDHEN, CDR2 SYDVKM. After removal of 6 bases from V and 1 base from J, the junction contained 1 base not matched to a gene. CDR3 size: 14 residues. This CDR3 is CASRTGGSYNEQFF. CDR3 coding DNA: TGTGCCAGCAGGACAGGGGGGTCCTACAATGAGCAGTTCTTC.

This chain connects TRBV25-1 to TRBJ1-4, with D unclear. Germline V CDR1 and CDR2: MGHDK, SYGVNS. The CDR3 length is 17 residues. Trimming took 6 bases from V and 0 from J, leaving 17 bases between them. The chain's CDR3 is CASSSRKPGTTNEKLFF. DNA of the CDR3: TGTGCCAGCAGCTCCCGTAAGCCGGGTACAACTAATGAAAAACTGTTTTTT.

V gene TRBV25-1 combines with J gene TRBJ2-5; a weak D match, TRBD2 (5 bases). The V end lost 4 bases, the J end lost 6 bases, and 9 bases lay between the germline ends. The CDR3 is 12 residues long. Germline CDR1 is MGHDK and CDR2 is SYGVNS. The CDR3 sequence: CASSAGMKTQYF. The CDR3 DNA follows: TGTGCCAGCAGTGCGGGGATGAAGACCCAGTACTTC.

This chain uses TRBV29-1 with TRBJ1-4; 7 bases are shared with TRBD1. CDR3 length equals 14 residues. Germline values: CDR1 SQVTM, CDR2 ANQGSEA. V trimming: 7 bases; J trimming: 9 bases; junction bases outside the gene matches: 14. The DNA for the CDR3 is TGCAGCGCGGGACAGTATCAGGATGCGAAAAAACTGTTTTTT. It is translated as CSAGQYQDAKKLFF.

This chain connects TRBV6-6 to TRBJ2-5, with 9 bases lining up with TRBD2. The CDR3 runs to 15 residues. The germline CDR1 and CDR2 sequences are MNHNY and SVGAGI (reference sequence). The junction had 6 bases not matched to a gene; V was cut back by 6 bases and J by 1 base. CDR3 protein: CASRGPAGGQETQYF. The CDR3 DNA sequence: TGTGCCAGCAGAGGCCCAGCGGGGGGCCAAGAGACCCAGTACTTC.

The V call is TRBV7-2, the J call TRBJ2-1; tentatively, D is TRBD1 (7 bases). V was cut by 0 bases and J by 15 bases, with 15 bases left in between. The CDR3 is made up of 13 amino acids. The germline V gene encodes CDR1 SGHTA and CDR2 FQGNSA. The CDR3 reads CASSLARDRSRFF. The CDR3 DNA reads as TGTGCCAGCAGCTTAGCGCGGGACAGATCCCGGTTCTTC.